This T cell receptor beta chain was obtained from a study of blood T cells in healthy people across ages. At the level of the study: Researchers report that template switching captured about one barcoded beta molecule per two T cells.

With each sample, at least 5 micrograms of total RNA were extracted. Then a second PCR, running about 7 to 11 cycles, was carried out with a sample-barcoded 5' primer and a J-beta primer mix. Each CDR3 protein is one row after TCRdb ran MiXCR on the 5' RACE reads. In the table there are about 720,000 distinct CDR3 sequences, about a fifth of which are singletons. The germline CDR1 and CDR2 sequences are MDHEN and SYDVKM. The V end was cut by 3 bases, the J end by 4 bases, with 13 bases between. CDR3 size: 14 residues. The table lists this clonotype with a few counts. This receptor was identified in a man between 65 and 85 years old in good health. V and J are TRBV28 and TRBJ2-7; D remains unclear. The sequenced sample consisted of blood. The CDR3 DNA is TGTGCCAGCAGTTTCCCACGTCCAGTATACGAGCAGTACTTC. Translation: CASSFPRPVYEQYF.